The 32 T cell receptor beta chains in this list originate from one sample, sequenced in a study of blood T cell repertoires in COVID-19. Sequencing was performed with immunoSEQ multiplex PCR; in TCRdb, only in-frame clones are kept and a portion is missing. The profile covers roughly 92,000 clones, with approximately 88% appearing a single time and 30% to 35% taken by the ten largest. The sequenced material came from peripheral blood. These receptors all stem from a woman older than 75 with active or convalescent COVID-19.

The chain is built from TRBV2 and TRBJ2-1; 8 positions agree with TRBD2. V lost 6 bases to trimming and J lost 5 bases; unmatched junction nucleotides: 6. The CDR3 runs to 14 residues. Germline CDR1 reads SNHLY; CDR2 reads FYNNEI. CDR3 bases: TGTGCCAGCAGCTATAGGCGGGGGGACAATGAGCAGTTCTTC. The encoded protein is CASSYRRGDNEQFF. Together with reference TRBV2 and TRBJ2-1, the CDR3 gives the full variable domain: EPEVTQTPSHQVTQMGQEVILRCVPISNHLYFYWYRQILGQKVEFLVSFYNNEISEKSEIFDDQFSVERPDGSNFTLKIRSTKLEDSAMYFCASSYRRGDNEQFFGPGTRLTVL.

The chain links TRBV6-5 to TRBJ2-7; a possible D gene is TRBD1 (7 bases). The length of the CDR3 is 14 residues. Germline assignment: CDR1 MNHEY and CDR2 SVGAGI. V dropped 6 bases and J dropped 1 base, with 13 bases sitting between them. The CDR3 nucleotides read TGTGCCAGCAGGGGGAGGACAGGATCCTACGAGCAGTACTTC. It translates to CASRGRTGSYEQYF.

CDR3 residues: CASSQHPDRVHNQPQHF. The CDR3 DNA is TGCGCCAGCAGCCAACACCCGGACAGGGTCCACAATCAGCCCCAGCATTTT. V and J are TRBV4-1 and TRBJ1-5; 8 bases are a match to TRBD1. The V gene end was trimmed by 2 bases and the J gene end by 3 bases; junction bases not matched to a gene: 9. Germline CDR1 and CDR2: MGHRA and YSYEKL. The CDR3 runs 17 residues.

The chain employs TRBV27 and TRBJ2-3; unclear D gene. This CDR3 is 15 amino acids long. In germline, CDR1 is MNHEY, CDR2 SMNVEV (reference sequence). Trimming left V 4 bases short and J 1 base short, with 12 bases between. The CDR3 DNA reads TGTGCCAGCAGTTCTTTTGCAGTGGGCACAGATACGCAGTATTTT. It yields the protein CASSSFAVGTDTQYF.

The chain links TRBV7-2 to TRBJ1-1, with no clear D. The CDR3 is 14 amino acids. Per germline, CDR1 SGHTA and CDR2 FQGNSA. With 1 base removed from V and 1 base from J, the gap between germline ends came to 7 bases. The CDR3, as DNA: TGTGCCAGCAGCTTAGTAGCCAGGAACACTGAAGCTTTCTTT. Its translation is CASSLVARNTEAFF.

The chain carries TRBV5-1 and TRBJ2-1; 7 bases line up with TRBD2. The CDR3 spans 15 residues. V dropped 0 bases and J dropped 4; count of bases not matched to a gene: 4. Germline loops: CDR1 SGHRS, CDR2 YFSETQ. The chain's CDR3 is CASSLGREWYNEQFF. The CDR3 DNA reads TGCGCCAGCAGCTTGGGGCGGGAGTGGTACAATGAGCAGTTCTTC.

This clone was detected once. The chain uses TRBV19 and TRBJ1-4, with TRBD1 as a possible D gene (5 bases). The germline V gene has CDR1 LNHDA and CDR2 SQIVND (reference sequence). The CDR3 length is 15 residues. V dropped 1 base and J dropped 7 bases, with 13 bases sitting between them. This chain's CDR3 is CASSIVKGLGEKLFF. The CDR3 DNA sequence: TGTGCCAGTAGTATAGTAAAGGGGCTCGGTGAAAAACTGTTTTTT.

The chain links TRBV6-6 to TRBJ2-3, with D perhaps matching TRBD2 (7 bases). The ends were cut back, 0 bases at V and 4 bases at J, with 14 bases in the middle. CDR1 and CDR2 (germline): MNHNY, SVGAGI (reference sequence). The CDR3 consists of 16 residues. As DNA, the CDR3 is TGTGCCAGCAGTTACTCCGAGGGGGGGCATGCAGATACGCAGTATTTT. This encodes CASSYSEGGHADTQYF.

The J gene is TRBJ2-1, the V gene TRBV19; D possibly corresponds to TRBD1 (5 bases). Trimming shortened V by 9 bases and J by 7 bases, and 16 bases separated the two germline ends. The CDR3 is 13 amino acids. Germline CDR1 reads LNHDA; CDR2 reads SQIVND (reference sequence). In nucleotides, the CDR3 is TGTGCCAGCAGTTCCGGACAAACAAATGAGCAGTTCTTC. Translation gives CASSSGQTNEQFF.

J is TRBJ2-7 and V is TRBV5-4, with a weak D call TRBD2 (8 bases). Germline lookup yields CDR1 SGHNT and CDR2 YYREEE (reference sequence). Deletions cut 4 bases from V and 4 bases from J, with 21 bases between. The CDR3 is made up of 16 amino acids. The CDR3: CASSPLGGGGTYEQYF. The DNA of the CDR3 is TGTGCCAGCAGCCCGCTAGGGGGCGGGGGGACATACGAGCAGTACTTC.

The gene calls are TRBV6-2 or TRBV6-3 and TRBJ2-7; unclear D gene. CDR3 length: 12 residues. Germline values: CDR1 MNHEY, CDR2 SVGEGT. Trimming cost V 6 bases and J 3 bases, with 9 bases left between them. In nucleotides, the CDR3 is TGTGCCAGCAGCCGCGTTAACTACGAGCAGTACTTC. Translated, it gives CASSRVNYEQYF.

The chain uses TRBV5-1 and TRBJ1-2; possible D gene TRBD1, 6 bases. This CDR3 has 13 amino acids. Germline loops: CDR1 SGHRS, CDR2 YFSETQ. The V end lost 4 bases, the J end lost 6 bases, and 13 bases lay between the germline ends. The CDR3 is CASSVDRPDGYTF. DNA of the CDR3: TGCGCCAGCAGCGTAGACAGGCCAGATGGCTACACCTTC.

The rearrangement uses TRBV28 and TRBJ1-1, with D possibly being TRBD1 (5 bases). Germline assignment: CDR1 MDHEN and CDR2 SYDVKM. V lost 5 bases, J lost 6 bases, and 13 bases lay in between. This CDR3 has 13 residues. The CDR3 here is CASSPWGRAEAFF. The CDR3 DNA reads as TGTGCCAGCAGTCCCTGGGGGAGGGCTGAAGCTTTCTTT.

This clone showed up just once. The rearrangement links TRBV5-1 to TRBJ1-5; 7 positions match TRBD1. From germline, CDR1 is SGHRS and CDR2 YFSETQ. V gave up 0 bases and J gave up 3 bases; unmatched junction bases: 6. The CDR3 contains 16 residues. The CDR3 DNA reads TGCGCCAGCAGCTTGGGGCCAGGGGGGAACAATCAGCCCCAGCATTTT. It translates to CASSLGPGGNNQPQHF.

In its sample, this clone was seen once. V is TRBV9 and J is TRBJ2-1; a possible D gene is TRBD2 (5 bases). From germline, CDR1 is SGDLS and CDR2 YYNGEE. V was clipped by 2 bases and J by 5 bases, with 20 bases between them. This CDR3 spans 17 amino acids. The CDR3 loop reads CASSVVWRRRRDNEQFF. The CDR3 DNA follows: TGTGCCAGCAGCGTGGTTTGGAGGCGGAGGCGGGACAATGAGCAGTTCTTC.

The chain links TRBV5-1 to TRBJ1-2; D call uncertain. CDR1 and CDR2 from the germline V gene are SGHRS and YFSETQ. V was shortened by 4 bases and J by 5 bases, with 18 bases between the two germline ends. The CDR3 extends over 15 amino acids. DNA of the CDR3: TGCGCCAGCAGCCCCCGGCAGGAACCCTTTTATGGCTACACCTTC. It is translated as CASSPRQEPFYGYTF.

The V and J genes are TRBV13 and TRBJ2-7, with 12 bases identical to TRBD2. The CDR3 is 15 amino acids. Germline V CDR1 and CDR2: PRHDT, FYEKMQ (reference sequence). The J segment lost 7 bases and the V segment lost 6 bases, leaving 10 bases of the junction unmatched. This CDR3 reads CASSFHLAGGREQYF. Here the CDR3 DNA reads TGTGCCAGCAGTTTCCACCTAGCGGGGGGGCGAGAGCAGTACTTC.

The chain recombines TRBV5-1 with TRBJ1-2; 7 bases agree with TRBD1. The CDR3 has 15 residues. V dropped 0 bases and J dropped 8; count of bases not matched to a gene: 10. Germline CDR1 and CDR2: SGHRS and YFSETQ. The CDR3 bases are TGCGCCAGCAGCTTGGCCGGGACAGACTACTGGGGCTACACCTTC. Translating it yields CASSLAGTDYWGYTF. The complete variable domain, with remaining parts taken from reference TRBV5-1 and TRBJ1-2, reads KAGVTQTPRYLIKTRGQQVTLSCSPISGHRSVSWYQQTPGQGLQFLFEYFSETQRNKGNFPGRFSGRQFSNSRSEMNVSTLELGDSALYLCASSLAGTDYWGYTFGSGTRLTVV.

This chain links TRBV6-6 with TRBJ2-4; D may be TRBD2 (6 bases). V was cut by 7 bases and J by 3 bases, with 13 bases left in between. Germline CDR1 is MNHNY and CDR2 is SVGAGI (reference sequence). This CDR3 is 14 amino acids long. The CDR3 bases are TGTGCCAGCACTCTGGGAGGCAACAAAAACATTCAGTACTTC. The encoded protein is CASTLGGNKNIQYF.

The V call is TRBV28, the J call TRBJ1-3, with D maybe TRBD1 (5 bases). V lost 1 base and J lost 5, with 18 bases in between. CDR1 is MDHEN and CDR2 is SYDVKM in the germline V gene. The CDR3 is 17 amino acids. The CDR3 DNA reads TGTGCCAGCAGTTTATTGGGCAGGGCTTCGTTGAGAAACACCATATATTTT. Translated, it gives CASSLLGRASLRNTIYF. The full variable domain, in which reference TRBV28 and TRBJ1-3 provide the parts outside the CDR3, is DVKVTQSSRYLVKRTGEKVFLECVQDMDHENMFWYRQDPGLGLRLIYFSYDVKMKEKGDIPEGYSVSREKKERFSLILESASTNQTSMYLCASSLLGRASLRNTIYFGEGSWLTVV.

The rearrangement joins TRBV9 to TRBJ2-3, with 7 bases aligning to TRBD1. V gave up 3 bases and J gave up 0 bases; unmatched junction bases: 13. Germline V lookup: CDR1 SGDLS, CDR2 YYNGEE. The CDR3 is made up of 18 amino acids. DNA for the CDR3: TGTGCCAGCAGCGCCACTCTTTACCTACAGGGGAGCACAGATACGCAGTATTTT. This translates into CASSATLYLQGSTDTQYF.

V is TRBV19 and J is TRBJ2-5; D is perhaps TRBD1 (5 bases). Germline V gives CDR1 LNHDA, CDR2 SQIVND (reference sequence). The CDR3 has 12 amino acids. V was clipped by 4 bases and J by 9 bases, with 12 bases between them. CDR3 in amino acids: CASSTDRWSQYF. DNA for the CDR3: TGTGCCAGTAGTACAGACAGATGGTCCCAGTACTTC.

The chain has TRBV11-2 and TRBJ2-1, with a possible D match to TRBD2 (7 bases). Deletions cut 4 bases from V and 7 bases from J, with 23 bases between. The CDR3 has 17 residues. Germline loops: CDR1 SGHAT, CDR2 FQNNGV. CDR3 nucleotide sequence: TGTGCCAGCAGCTCCCGAGATATATGGGGGGGGGCGAATGAGCAGTTCTTC. Translated, it gives CASSSRDIWGGANEQFF.

This clone was picked up a small number of times. The V and J genes are TRBV5-1 and TRBJ2-7; 10 positions match TRBD1. Germline values: CDR1 SGHRS, CDR2 YFSETQ. The CDR3 has 15 amino acids. The V gene end was trimmed by 4 bases and the J gene end by 5 bases; junction bases not matched to a gene: 9. CDR3 sequence reads: CASSIQGQGLNEQYF. The CDR3, as DNA: TGCGCCAGCAGCATTCAGGGACAGGGGTTAAACGAGCAGTACTTC.

This chain uses TRBV5-5 with TRBJ1-4; D might be TRBD1 (5 bases). CDR1 and CDR2 (germline): SGHKS, YYEKEE (reference sequence). Trimming pared 2 bases from V and 6 bases from J, leaving 14 bases between. This CDR3 region has 15 residues. The CDR3 DNA sequence: TGTGCCAGCAGCTTTTGGGGCGGAACGGATGAAAAACTGTTTTTT. It yields the protein CASSFWGGTDEKLFF.

V gene TRBV5-4 combines with J gene TRBJ2-7; TRBD2 aligns across 12 bases. V gave up 0 bases and J gave up 5 bases; unmatched junction bases: 6. CDR3 length: 16 amino acids. CDR1 is SGHNT and CDR2 is YYREEE in the germline V gene (reference sequence). In nucleotides, the CDR3 is TGTGCCAGCAGCTTGGGGGCTAGCGGGGGGGCTGACGAGCAGTACTTC. Encoded protein: CASSLGASGGADEQYF.

A few counts support this clone. The chain carries TRBV6-5 and TRBJ1-2; D is ambiguous. CDR1 and CDR2 (germline): MNHEY, SVGAGI. Trimming shortened V by 5 bases and J by 5 bases, and 12 bases separated the two germline ends. The length of the CDR3 is 13 residues. CDR3 nucleotide sequence: TGTGCCAGCAGTACCGGGGAAGGATATGGCTACACCTTC. The encoded protein is CASSTGEGYGYTF.

The chain links TRBV29-1 to TRBJ2-3; 8 bases fit TRBD1. After removal of 7 bases from V and 4 bases from J, the junction contained 7 bases not matched to a gene. Germline V gene sequence: CDR1 SQVTM, CDR2 ANQGSEA. The CDR3 consists of 13 residues. The CDR3 sequence is CSAQATGADTQYF. The CDR3 DNA is TGCAGCGCTCAGGCGACAGGGGCAGATACGCAGTATTTT.

This chain connects TRBV4-2 to TRBJ2-3, with a possible D match to TRBD2 (5 bases). Trimming cost V 3 bases and J 3 bases, with 13 bases left between them. Germline V gene sequence: CDR1 LGHNA, CDR2 YNFKEQ. The CDR3 totals 15 residues. The CDR3 reads CASSQGEGWTDTQYF. CDR3 nucleotides: TGTGCCAGCAGCCAGGGAGAGGGTTGGACAGATACGCAGTATTTT.

This clone was observed a handful of times. The chain combines TRBV5-4 with TRBJ1-4; the match to TRBD1 covers 8 bases. Trimming removed 4 bases from V and 7 bases from J; junction bases left unmatched: 9. CDR3 length: 15 residues. Germline V gives CDR1 SGHNT, CDR2 YYREEE (reference sequence). The CDR3 loop reads CASSPGTGSSEKLFF. The CDR3, as DNA: TGTGCCAGCAGCCCCGGGACAGGCAGTAGTGAAAAACTGTTTTTT.

Worth noting for this clone: The sample carries other DNA sequences with the same CDR3. The chain is built from TRBV19 and TRBJ2-7; 7 bases match TRBD1. CDR1 LNHDA and CDR2 SQIVND come from the germline V gene (reference sequence). Trimming cost V 6 bases and J 1 base; bases outside gene matches: 3. This CDR3 spans 13 amino acids. Written as DNA, the CDR3 is TGTGCCAGTAGCCGGGACAGATCCTACGAGCAGTACTTC. It specifies CASSRDRSYEQYF. The whole variable domain, filled in from reference TRBV19 and TRBJ2-7, reads DGGITQSPKYLFRKEGQNVTLSCEQNLNHDAMYWYRQDPGQGLRLIYYSQIVNDFQKGDIAEGYSVSREKKESFPLTVTSAQKNPTAFYLCASSRDRSYEQYFGPGTRLTVT.

The rearrangement joins TRBV11-2 to TRBJ2-3; TRBD2 matches 10 bases. The CDR3 has 15 amino acids. Trimming took 5 bases from V and 6 from J; bases not matched to a gene: 8. Germline loops: CDR1 SGHAT, CDR2 FQNNGV. CDR3 residues: CASSRAGGPSDTQYF. The CDR3 DNA reads as TGTGCCAGCAGCCGAGCGGGAGGGCCCTCGGATACGCAGTATTTT.